Given below is one T cell receptor beta chain in context. The sample comes from a study of cytomegalovirus exposure and HLA in healthy donors. Both 60 Vbeta primers and 13 Jbeta primers went into the PCR. Data came from immunoSEQ multiplex PCR; TCRdb stores just in-frame clones and leaves some out. The data show approximately 160,000 clones, 55% to 70% seen once. CDR1 SGDLS and CDR2 YYNGEE come from the germline V gene. The CDR3 runs 14 residues. V shed 0 bases and J shed 6 bases, with 7 bases lying between them. V is TRBV9 and J is TRBJ1-6, with D possibly matching TRBD1 (5 bases). This sequence originates from a woman aged 25 to 39 in good health and CMV-seropositive. Sequenced sample: PBMCs. The CDR3 is CASSVGTLNSPLHF. The CDR3 coding sequence is TGTGCCAGCAGCGTAGGGACACTTAATTCACCCCTCCACTTT.